This TCR beta chain was recorded in a study of somatic reversion in DOCK8 deficiency (dated by TCRdb to 2020 to 2022). With respect to the entire study: The study compared the T cell receptor beta repertoires of three groups: DOCK8-deficient patients, DOCK8-revertant patients and healthy volunteers. The study set out to investigate how, in DOCK8 deficiency, somatic reversion of pathogenic DOCK8 variants alters lymphocyte differentiation and function. The DOCK8-deficient patients included in the study had already been reported in previous work.

The healthy control blood was obtained from volunteer donors, who were supplied by blood services in Australia and France. Genomic DNA for TCR repertoire analysis was isolated either from whole blood samples or from PBMCs. This clonotype was seen more than once but under ten times. Its cognate antigen has yet to be identified. No qualities accompany the bases; no much larger clone lies one base away. The library was generated by multiplex PCR. TRB libraries were made by one-step amplicon PCR using EuroClonality-NGS primers on about 0.095 ug genomic DNA. Sequencing of the TRB amplicons was carried out on Illumina MiSeq instruments using 2 x 250 bp version 2 chemistry. The original methods were these. IMGT/HighV-QUEST was used for primary TRB sequence analysis and V(D)J annotation. VDJtools was used to assess repertoire diversity and composition after nonfunctional clones were removed and samples were downsampled for comparisons between samples. Using fastp trimming at Q25 and MiXCR clonotype assembly, TCRdb reanalyzed the public sequencing data and kept in-frame beta chains. Here each entry gathers all rows of one CDR3 protein and keeps the most common genes and DNA. In this record, the V and J calls reflect TCRdb's handling and not the investigators' own analysis. The sample table contains several thousand distinct CDR3 sequences; only one count was recorded for 24% of them. The ten most abundant clones make up 9.1% of the sample.

The paper's findings and limits, for the study overall: The source material for each sample, whole blood versus PBMCs, was not specified per sample in the methods.

V is reduced by 6 bases and J by 9 bases, leaving a spacing of 15 bases between them. The germline V gene gives CDR1 as MDHEN and CDR2 as SYDVKM. Its CDR3 holds 13 amino acids, cysteine through phenylalanine. The sequence is cut down to CDR3 DNA, 39 bases in frame from base 1. This chain joins TRBV28 to TRBJ1-5; the D gene lacks a confident call. What was sequenced was peripheral blood. This TCR was recovered from a human donor in good health. The bases read TGTGCCAGCAGATGGACGGCCGCCCGGCCCCAGCATTTT. This encodes CASRWTAARPQHF.